This entry is about one TCR beta chain. The antigen is undetermined. Produced via immunoSEQ multiplex PCR; TCRdb's table is partial and in-frame only. The table lists 60,000 to 75,000 clones, about 89% of them singletons, with roughly 15% in the top ten. Collection of blood occurred at baseline, at cycle 4 day 1, and at cycle 7 day 1. These data belong to a study of OX40 agonist ivuxolimab in advanced cancers. About the research overall: Males comprised 82.7% of the group, whose mean age was about 60 years (range roughly 20 to 90). Findings of the study overall: Doses of 0.1 to 3.0 mg/kg were accompanied by clonal expansion of CD4+ and CD8+ blood T cells by week 6.

The CDR3 sequence is 16 residues long. The ends lost 5 bases at V and 4 bases at J; junction bases unmatched: 11. CDR1 is MDHEN and CDR2 is SYDVKM in the germline V gene. The chain carries TRBV28 and TRBJ2-5; 9 positions match TRBD1. The sequence was collected from an adult with an advanced solid tumor such as melanoma, head and neck, liver or kidney cancer. The sequenced sample was CD4+ or CD8+ T cells sorted from blood, obtained in a trial of the OX40 agonist ivuxolimab. CDR3 loop: CASSTPGQGPGETQYF. In DNA, the CDR3 is TGTGCCAGCAGTACCCCGGGACAGGGTCCGGGAGAGACCCAGTACTTC.